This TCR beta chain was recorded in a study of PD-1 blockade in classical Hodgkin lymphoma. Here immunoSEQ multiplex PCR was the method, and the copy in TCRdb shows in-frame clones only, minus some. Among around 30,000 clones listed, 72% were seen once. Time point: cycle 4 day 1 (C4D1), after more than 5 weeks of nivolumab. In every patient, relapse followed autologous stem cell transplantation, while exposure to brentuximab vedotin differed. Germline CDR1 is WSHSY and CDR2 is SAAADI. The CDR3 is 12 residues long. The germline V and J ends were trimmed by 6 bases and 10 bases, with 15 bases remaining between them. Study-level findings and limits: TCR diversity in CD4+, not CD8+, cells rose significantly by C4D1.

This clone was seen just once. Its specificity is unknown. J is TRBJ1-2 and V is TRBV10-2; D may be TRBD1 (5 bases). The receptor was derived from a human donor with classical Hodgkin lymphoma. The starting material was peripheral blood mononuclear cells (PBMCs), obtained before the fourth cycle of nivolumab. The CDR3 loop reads CASRPGTMDYTF. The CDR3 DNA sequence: TGCGCCAGCAGACCCGGGACGATGGACTACACCTTC.